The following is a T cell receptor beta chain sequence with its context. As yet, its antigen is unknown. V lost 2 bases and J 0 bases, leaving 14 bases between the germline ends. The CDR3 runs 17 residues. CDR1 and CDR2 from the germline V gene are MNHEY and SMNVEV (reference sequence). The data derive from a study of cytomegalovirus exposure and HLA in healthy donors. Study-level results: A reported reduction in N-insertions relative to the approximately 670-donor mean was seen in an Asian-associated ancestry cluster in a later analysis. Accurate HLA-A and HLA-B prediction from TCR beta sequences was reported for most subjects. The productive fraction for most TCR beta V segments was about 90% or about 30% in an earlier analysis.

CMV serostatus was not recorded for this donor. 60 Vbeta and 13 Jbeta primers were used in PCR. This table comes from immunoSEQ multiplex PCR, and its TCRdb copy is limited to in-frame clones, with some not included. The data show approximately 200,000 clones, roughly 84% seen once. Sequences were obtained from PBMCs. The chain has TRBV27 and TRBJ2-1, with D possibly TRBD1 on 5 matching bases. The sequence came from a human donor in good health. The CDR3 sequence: CASSLTTVSSSYNEQFF. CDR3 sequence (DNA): TGTGCCAGCAGTTTAACGACAGTTTCGAGCTCCTACAATGAGCAGTTCTTC.